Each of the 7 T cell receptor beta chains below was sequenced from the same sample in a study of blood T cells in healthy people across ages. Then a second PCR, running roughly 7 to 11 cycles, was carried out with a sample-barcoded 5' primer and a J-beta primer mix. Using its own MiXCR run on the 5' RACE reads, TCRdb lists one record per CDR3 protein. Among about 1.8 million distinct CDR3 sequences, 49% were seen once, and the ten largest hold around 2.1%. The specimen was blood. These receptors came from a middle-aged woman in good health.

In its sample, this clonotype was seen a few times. CDR3 sequence reads: CASSPALDRGLDNEQFF. DNA of the CDR3: TGTGCCAGCAGCCCCGCTTTAGACCGGGGCCTGGACAATGAGCAGTTCTTC. The V and J genes are TRBV3-1 and TRBJ2-1, with D possibly called TRBD1 or TRBD2 (5 bases each). The germline gives CDR1 LGHDT, CDR2 YNNKEL (reference sequence). V was trimmed by 4 bases and J by 5 bases, leaving 21 bases between them. This CDR3 is built from 17 residues.

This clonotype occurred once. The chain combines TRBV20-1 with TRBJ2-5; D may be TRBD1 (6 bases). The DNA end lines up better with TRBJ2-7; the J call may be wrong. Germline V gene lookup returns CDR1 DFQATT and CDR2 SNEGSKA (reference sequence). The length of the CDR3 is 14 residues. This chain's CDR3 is CIAGQSYLPYEQYF. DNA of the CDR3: TGCATAGCAGGACAGTCGTATCTTCCCTACGAGCAGTACTTC.

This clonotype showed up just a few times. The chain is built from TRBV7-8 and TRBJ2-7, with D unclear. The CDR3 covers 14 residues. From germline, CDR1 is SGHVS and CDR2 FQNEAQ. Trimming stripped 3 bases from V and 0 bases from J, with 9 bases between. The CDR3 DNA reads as TGTGCCAGCAGCTTTACCTCCAGCTCCTACGAGCAGTACTTC. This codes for CASSFTSSSYEQYF.

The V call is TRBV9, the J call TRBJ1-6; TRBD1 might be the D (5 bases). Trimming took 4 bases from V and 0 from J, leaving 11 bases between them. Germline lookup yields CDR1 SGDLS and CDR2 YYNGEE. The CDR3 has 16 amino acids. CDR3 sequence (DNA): TGTGCCAGCAGCACCGGGACGAGCTCCTATAATTCACCCCTCCACTTT. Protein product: CASSTGTSSYNSPLHF. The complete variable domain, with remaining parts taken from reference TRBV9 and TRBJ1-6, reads DSGVTQTPKHLITATGQRVTLRCSPRSGDLSVYWYQQSLDQGLQFLIQYYNGEERAKGNILERFSAQQFPDLHSELNLSSLELGDSALYFCASSTGTSSYNSPLHFGNGTRLTVT.

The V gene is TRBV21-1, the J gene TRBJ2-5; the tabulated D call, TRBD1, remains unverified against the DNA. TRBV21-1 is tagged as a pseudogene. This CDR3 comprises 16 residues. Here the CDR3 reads CASSQWTPGGEETQYF. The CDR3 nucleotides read TGTGCCAGCAGCCAATGGACTCCCGGTGGCGAAGAGACCCAGTACTTC.

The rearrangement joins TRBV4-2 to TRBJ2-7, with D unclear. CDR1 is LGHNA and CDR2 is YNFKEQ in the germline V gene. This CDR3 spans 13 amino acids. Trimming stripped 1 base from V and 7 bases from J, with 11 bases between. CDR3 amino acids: CASSQGSFQEQYF. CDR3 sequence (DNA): TGTGCCAGCAGCCAAGGGTCATTCCAGGAGCAGTACTTC.

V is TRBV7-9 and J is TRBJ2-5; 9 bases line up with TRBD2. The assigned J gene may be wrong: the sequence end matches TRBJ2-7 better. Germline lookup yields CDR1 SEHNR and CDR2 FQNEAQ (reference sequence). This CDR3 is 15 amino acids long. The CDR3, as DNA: TGTGCCAGCAGTCTAGCGGGGCCAGGTACTTACGAGCAGTACTTC. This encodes CASSLAGPGTYEQYF.